This T cell receptor beta chain was identified in a study of CD8 T cells in Susac syndrome. RNA in amounts of about 0.45 to 1 ug was reverse transcribed with random hexamers. TCRdb re-derived calls from the immunoSEQ multiplex PCR reads in MiXCR, one entry per CDR3 protein. The sample gives 150,000 to 200,000 distinct CDR3 sequences, approximately 96% of which show up once; less than 0.2% is in the top ten. The ends were cut back, 7 bases at V and 1 base at J, with 10 bases in the middle. CDR3 length: 13 residues. The germline V gene has CDR1 DFQATT and CDR2 SNEGSKA (reference sequence). V usage is TRBV20-1 and J usage is TRBJ2-2; D is perhaps TRBD1 (6 bases). Sequenced sample: CD8+ T cells from PBMCs. The TCR was taken from a human donor with multiple sclerosis. CDR3 region: CSGADRNTGELFF. The CDR3 DNA is TGCAGTGGCGCGGACAGGAACACCGGGGAGCTGTTTTTT.